Only a few counts were recorded for the clone carrying this T cell receptor (beta chain). This entry comes from a study of T-cell reconstitution after alpha-beta-depleted transplantation in children. Unique molecular identifiers tagged the TCRbeta library. TCRdb reprocessed the PCR reads with MiXCR, giving one entry per CDR3 protein. The sample yields about 610,000 distinct CDR3 sequences, under 12% seen once. Germline V CDR1 and CDR2: LGHNA, YSLEER. The CDR3 contains 14 residues. The V gene lost 3 bases and the J gene lost 10 bases, with 13 bases spanning the gap. This specimen consisted of PBMCs from the stem cell graft donor, obtained from the stem cell graft. The chain recombines TRBV4-3 with TRBJ1-6, with TRBD1 as a possible D gene (6 bases). The sequence came from a human donor who donated a stem cell graft to a child with acute myeloid leukemia. The DNA of the CDR3 is TGCGCCAGCAGCCACGGTACAGGGTGGTCACCCCTCCACTTT. Protein: CASSHGTGWSPLHF.